This paragraph reports one TCR beta chain. This entry comes from a study of blood T cell repertoires in COVID-19. The wider study: Both acute and convalescent COVID-19 samples were obtained from the United States, Italy and Spain. T cells, B-cell-depleted T cells, or PBMCs provided the cDNA or gDNA that served as material.

Authors' processing steps: Reference gene primer amplification gave nucleated cell count estimates. Clones were sequenced by immunoSEQ multiplex PCR, and TCRdb holds only the in-frame ones, with some missing. D and trimming were read from the DNA, whereas the V and J calls and clone size are those reported in that table. The top ten hold about 4.1% of the sample, which has more than 85,000 clones, over 65% seen once. Input material: peripheral blood. The receptor was isolated from an elderly woman with acute or convalescent COVID-19.

The CDR3 DNA follows: TGTGCCAGCAGTTTTCGGGTGGTTGGTGGCAATGAGCAGTTCTTC. As protein: CASSFRVVGGNEQFF. The V gene is TRBV27, the J gene TRBJ2-1; D remains unclear. CDR1 MNHEY and CDR2 SMNVEV come from the germline V gene (reference sequence). The CDR3 totals 15 residues. V was trimmed by 3 bases and J by 6 bases, leaving 15 bases between them.